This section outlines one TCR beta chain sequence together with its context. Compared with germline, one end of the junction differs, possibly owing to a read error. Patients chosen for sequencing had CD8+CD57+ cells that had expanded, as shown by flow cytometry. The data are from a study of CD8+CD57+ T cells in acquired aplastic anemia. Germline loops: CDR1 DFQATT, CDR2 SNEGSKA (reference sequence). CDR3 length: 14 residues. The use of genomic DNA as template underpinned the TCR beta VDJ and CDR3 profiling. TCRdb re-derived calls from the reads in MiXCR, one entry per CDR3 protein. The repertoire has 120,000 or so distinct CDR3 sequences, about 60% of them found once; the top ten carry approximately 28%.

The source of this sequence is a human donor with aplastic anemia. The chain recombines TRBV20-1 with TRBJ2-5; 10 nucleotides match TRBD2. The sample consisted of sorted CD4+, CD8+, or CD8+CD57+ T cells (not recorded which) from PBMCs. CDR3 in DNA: TGCAGTGCTAGGAGCGGGAGGGGGCAAGAGGCCCAGTACTTC. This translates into CSARSGRGQEAQYF.